Listed below are T cell receptor beta chains from one sample, sequenced in a study of Graves' ophthalmopathy and Graves' hyperthyroidism. MiXCR, applied by TCRdb to the multiplex PCR reads, yields one record per CDR3 protein. Of about 1.2 million distinct CDR3 sequences listed, 36% are singletons. What was sequenced was peripheral blood or thyroid tissue (not recorded which). These receptors originate from an adult man with Graves' hyperthyroidism. Both conserved end residues are part of each CDR3. D genes are given only for firm matches. The listing skips clone size in some rows; elsewhere it reads once, few, many or a size class.

CDR3nt: TGTGCCAGCAGCGTACTCGCCGGCAGCGGGAGAGGCACAGATACGCAGTATTTT; CDR3aa: CASSVLAGSGRGTDTQYF; v_gene: TRBV9; d_gene: TRBD2; j_gene: TRBJ2-3; abundance: many
CDR3nt: TGTGCCAGCAGTGTCGAGAATCAGCCCCTCCACTTT; CDR3aa: CASSVENQPLHF; v_gene: TRBV2; d_gene: -; j_gene: TRBJ1-6; abundance: -
CDR3nt: TGTGCCAGCAGTGAAGGCCCAGACTTACAAGAGACCCAGTACTTC; CDR3aa: CASSEGPDLQETQYF; v_gene: TRBV2; d_gene: -; j_gene: TRBJ2-5; abundance: many
CDR3nt: TGTGCCAGCAGCCAGGGGGACAGGGGTAATTCACCCCTCCACTTT; CDR3aa: CASSQGDRGNSPLHF; v_gene: TRBV7-2; d_gene: TRBD1; j_gene: TRBJ1-6; abundance: -
CDR3nt: TGTGCCAGCAGCTTCTCTATAGGACAGGGGGCCGAGCAGTACTTC; CDR3aa: CASSFSIGQGAEQYF; v_gene: TRBV7-2; d_gene: TRBD1; j_gene: TRBJ2-7; abundance: -
CDR3nt: TGCGCCAGCAGCCAAGATCAGGGCCGCTCCTATAATTCACCCCTCCACTTT; CDR3aa: CASSQDQGRSYNSPLHF; v_gene: TRBV4-3; d_gene: -; j_gene: TRBJ1-6; abundance: -
CDR3nt: TGTGCCAGCAGTGAATCCTACATCCATCAGCCCCAGCATTTT; CDR3aa: CASSESYIHQPQHF; v_gene: TRBV6-1; d_gene: -; j_gene: TRBJ1-5; abundance: many
CDR3nt: TGTGCCAGCTCCTGGGGGCGGGGGGCCCAAGAGACCCAGTACTTC; CDR3aa: CASSWGRGAQETQYF; v_gene: TRBV25-1; d_gene: TRBD2; j_gene: TRBJ2-5; abundance: -
CDR3nt: TGTGCCAGCATCGATGGGGGCCGGGAATACAATGAGCAGTACTTC; CDR3aa: CASIDGGREYNEQYF; v_gene: TRBV12-3/TRBV12-4; d_gene: -; j_gene: TRBJ2-7; abundance: -
CDR3nt: TGTGCCGGGGAAACCAGCAATCAGCCCCAGCATTTT; CDR3aa: CAGETSNQPQHF; v_gene: TRBV7-2; d_gene: -; j_gene: TRBJ1-5; abundance: once
CDR3nt: TGTGCCAGCAGCTGGACAGGGGGGGAACAGCCCCAGCATTTT; CDR3aa: CASSWTGGEQPQHF; v_gene: TRBV5-4; d_gene: TRBD1; j_gene: TRBJ1-5; abundance: -
CDR3nt: TGTGCCAGCAGCGTAGGCGGTTCGGCCCTCTACGAGCAGTACTTC; CDR3aa: CASSVGGSALYEQYF; v_gene: TRBV9; d_gene: -; j_gene: TRBJ2-7; abundance: many
CDR3nt: TGTGCCAGCAGCCAAGATGCGGGAGGGGGCACCGGGGAGCTGTTTTTT; CDR3aa: CASSQDAGGGTGELFF; v_gene: TRBV4-2; d_gene: TRBD2; j_gene: TRBJ2-2; abundance: few
CDR3nt: TGTGCCAGCAGTGAAGGGCCAGGGGGAACGGACACCTTC; CDR3aa: CASSEGPGGTDTF; v_gene: TRBV25-1; d_gene: TRBD1; j_gene: TRBJ1-2; abundance: -
CDR3nt: TGTGCCACCAGCAGAGTGCCCCTAGCGGGACAAGAGACCCAGTACTTC; CDR3aa: CATSRVPLAGQETQYF; v_gene: TRBV15; d_gene: TRBD2; j_gene: TRBJ2-5; abundance: -
CDR3nt: TGTGCCACCAGTGATTCGTCTTCTCTCAGGAATGGCTACACCTTC; CDR3aa: CATSDSSSLRNGYTF; v_gene: TRBV24-1; d_gene: -; j_gene: TRBJ1-2; abundance: many
CDR3nt: TGTGCCAGCAGCTTCCCGAGACAGGGCGTCTATGGCTACACCTTC; CDR3aa: CASSFPRQGVYGYTF; v_gene: TRBV7-6; d_gene: TRBD1; j_gene: TRBJ1-2; abundance: many
CDR3nt: TGTGCCAGCAGCTGGACTAGCGGGAGCGAGCAGTACTTC; CDR3aa: CASSWTSGSEQYF; v_gene: TRBV7-2; d_gene: TRBD2; j_gene: TRBJ2-7; abundance: -
CDR3nt: TGTGCCAGCAGTTTAACGGGCAGGGGGTATAATGGCTACACCTTC; CDR3aa: CASSLTGRGYNGYTF; v_gene: TRBV12-3/TRBV12-4; d_gene: TRBD1; j_gene: TRBJ1-2; abundance: few
CDR3nt: TGTGCCACTTCCTACAGGGTTGAGACCCAGTACTTC; CDR3aa: CATSYRVETQYF; v_gene: TRBV6-6; d_gene: -; j_gene: TRBJ2-5; abundance: many
CDR3nt: TGTGCCACCGGGTCGGGATGGAACACTGAAGCTTTCTTT; CDR3aa: CATGSGWNTEAFF; v_gene: TRBV19; d_gene: -; j_gene: TRBJ1-1; abundance: many
CDR3nt: TGCAGCGTTGAAAAGGGAAAGCGCTATGGCTACACCTTC; CDR3aa: CSVEKGKRYGYTF; v_gene: TRBV29-1; d_gene: -; j_gene: TRBJ1-2; abundance: many
CDR3nt: TGTGCCAGCAGCCATGGGGGGCAGTACTTC; CDR3aa: CASSHGGQYF; v_gene: TRBV5-6; d_gene: -; j_gene: TRBJ2-7; abundance: -
CDR3nt: TGTGCCAGCAGCCTCGACCTGGCAGGGTTGAATAGCAATCAGCCCCAGCATTTT; CDR3aa: CASSLDLAGLNSNQPQHF; v_gene: TRBV13; d_gene: -; j_gene: TRBJ1-5; abundance: -
CDR3nt: TGCGCCAGCAGCCAATTTACGGGAGTTGGCGAAGATACGCAGTATTTT; CDR3aa: CASSQFTGVGEDTQYF; v_gene: TRBV4-1; d_gene: -; j_gene: TRBJ2-3; abundance: many
CDR3nt: TGTGCCAGCACCCTGGGAGGCAGCCAGACCTACGAGCAGTACTTC; CDR3aa: CASTLGGSQTYEQYF; v_gene: TRBV12-3/TRBV12-4; d_gene: -; j_gene: TRBJ2-7; abundance: many
CDR3nt: TGTGCCAGCAGTGACGACGGGCCCGGTTCACCCCTCCACTTT; CDR3aa: CASSDDGPGSPLHF; v_gene: TRBV2; d_gene: -; j_gene: TRBJ1-6; abundance: many
CDR3nt: TGTGCCAGCAGCGGGGGCTCCTATAATTCACCCCTCCACTTT; CDR3aa: CASSGGSYNSPLHF; v_gene: TRBV11-2; d_gene: -; j_gene: TRBJ1-6; abundance: many
CDR3nt: TGTGCCAGCAGCCCCATTTCTACCGGGGAGCTGTTTTTT; CDR3aa: CASSPISTGELFF; v_gene: TRBV11-3; d_gene: -; j_gene: TRBJ2-2; abundance: many
CDR3nt: TGTGCCAGCAGTGAAGGAGCAGGTGGGATCCAGTACTTC; CDR3aa: CASSEGAGGIQYF; v_gene: TRBV2; d_gene: -; j_gene: TRBJ2-5; abundance: -
CDR3nt: TGTGCCAGCAGCCCACGGGAGGGTGAGGAGACCCAGTACTTC; CDR3aa: CASSPREGEETQYF; v_gene: TRBV7-8; d_gene: TRBD2; j_gene: TRBJ2-5; abundance: many
CDR3nt: TGTGCTAGACCTTTTGTCGGGAGGGACGAGCAGTACTTC; CDR3aa: CARPFVGRDEQYF; v_gene: TRBV7-3; d_gene: TRBD2; j_gene: TRBJ2-7; abundance: -
CDR3nt: TGTGCCAGCAGCTTCGGGACAGGGAACGTCTATGGCTACACCTTC; CDR3aa: CASSFGTGNVYGYTF; v_gene: TRBV11-2; d_gene: TRBD1; j_gene: TRBJ1-2; abundance: many
CDR3nt: TGTGCCAGCAGCCCTGGGACCCAGATAGAGACCCAGTACTTC; CDR3aa: CASSPGTQIETQYF; v_gene: TRBV11-2; d_gene: -; j_gene: TRBJ2-5; abundance: -
CDR3nt: TGTGCCAGCAGTCACTCCCTGACGGCCTACCAAGAGACCCAGTACTTC; CDR3aa: CASSHSLTAYQETQYF; v_gene: TRBV6-6; d_gene: -; j_gene: TRBJ2-5; abundance: many
CDR3nt: TGTGCCAGCAGCGTGTTTCTCAAAAAGACCCAGTACTTC; CDR3aa: CASSVFLKKTQYF; v_gene: TRBV6-1; d_gene: -; j_gene: TRBJ2-5; abundance: few
CDR3nt: TGTGCCAGCAGCGTAGGGCCCCAATGGGACGAGCAGTACTTC; CDR3aa: CASSVGPQWDEQYF; v_gene: TRBV9; d_gene: -; j_gene: TRBJ2-7; abundance: many